The 24 T cell receptor beta chains below were found in one sample sequenced in a study of neoadjuvant anti-PD-1 for oral cavity cancer. Some clones are missing from TCRdb's copy, which holds only in-frame ones; the method was immunoSEQ multiplex PCR. Here the sample spans approximately 45,000 clones, approximately 80% being singletons. Time point: after neoadjuvant nivolumab, at surgical resection. Sequences were derived from PBMCs, sampled after nivolumab (anti-PD-1) treatment. The receptors shown here come from a person aged 35-80 years with oral cavity squamous cell carcinoma.

The gene calls are TRBV5-6 and TRBJ2-7; D is uncertain. Germline V lookup: CDR1 SGHDT, CDR2 YYEEEE. The CDR3 length is 15 residues. V lost 3 bases, J lost 0 bases, and 13 bases lay in between. The CDR3 region is CASSSQWLSSYEQYF. As DNA, the CDR3 is TGTGCCAGCAGCTCACAATGGTTGAGCTCCTACGAGCAGTACTTC.

The rearrangement joins TRBV11-1 to TRBJ2-5; 7 bases are shared with TRBD2. In germline, CDR1 is SGHAT, CDR2 FQDESV (reference sequence). The ends lost 5 bases at V and 5 bases at J; junction bases unmatched: 11. The CDR3 covers 15 residues. The CDR3 is CASSLGRVAEETQYF. In nucleotides, the CDR3 is TGTGCCAGCAGCCTAGGGAGGGTAGCGGAGGAGACCCAGTACTTC.

The chain combines TRBV4-1 with TRBJ1-4; TRBD1 matches 7 bases. V was clipped by 0 bases and J by 0 bases; unmatched bases: 13. CDR3 length equals 20 residues. The germline V gene encodes CDR1 MGHRA and CDR2 YSYEKL. The CDR3 DNA is TGCGCCAGCAGCCAAGACCCAATCGGACAGGTTGCAGCAACTAATGAAAAACTGTTTTTT. Amino acids: CASSQDPIGQVAATNEKLFF.

The chain recombines TRBV28 with TRBJ2-1, with 8 bases fitting TRBD2. Germline CDR1 MDHEN, CDR2 SYDVKM. This CDR3 region has 15 residues. The V segment lost 6 bases and the J segment 8 bases; nucleotides outside the gene matches: 12. The CDR3 sequence is CASSFSGIGFDEQFF. The CDR3 region has the DNA TGTGCCAGCAGCTTTAGCGGGATAGGGTTCGATGAGCAGTTCTTC.

J is TRBJ2-3 and V is TRBV19; maybe TRBD2 (5 bases). Between the trimmed V and J ends, which lost 5 bases and 0 bases, there was a span of 12 bases. Germline CDR1 and CDR2: LNHDA and SQIVND (reference sequence). The CDR3 has 15 amino acids. The CDR3 sequence is CASSRSGASTDTQYF. Here the CDR3 DNA reads TGTGCCAGTAGTCGGAGCGGTGCTAGCACAGATACGCAGTATTTT.

J is TRBJ1-5 and V is TRBV19; D unresolved. Germline V CDR1 and CDR2: LNHDA, SQIVND (reference sequence). This CDR3 contains 12 residues. V was pared by 8 bases and J by 5 bases, with 10 bases between. The CDR3 is CASWEGHQPQHF. In nucleotides, the CDR3 is TGTGCCAGTTGGGAAGGACATCAGCCCCAGCATTTT. The variable domain in full, with the rest retrieved from reference TRBV19 and TRBJ1-5, is DGGITQSPKYLFRKEGQNVTLSCEQNLNHDAMYWYRQDPGQGLRLIYYSQIVNDFQKGDIAEGYSVSREKKESFPLTVTSAQKNPTAFYLCASWEGHQPQHFGDGTRLSIL.

The V and J genes are TRBV15 and TRBJ1-1; D is ambiguous. The CDR3 runs to 14 residues. V dropped 4 bases and J dropped 0 bases, with 9 bases sitting between them. CDR1 and CDR2 from the germline V gene are LNHNV and YYDKDF (reference sequence). The CDR3 DNA is TGTGCCACCAGCATAAGTGGAATGAACACTGAAGCTTTCTTT. It codes for CATSISGMNTEAFF.

This clone has a single count. J is TRBJ2-7 and V is TRBV6-1, with TRBD2 as a possible D gene (6 bases). V was trimmed by 8 bases and J by 7 bases, leaving 24 bases between them. The germline V gene encodes CDR1 MNHNS and CDR2 SASEGT. The CDR3 loop spans 15 amino acids. This chain's CDR3 is CASSVDGGTYGEQYF. The DNA for the CDR3 is TGTGCCAGCTCCGTAGACGGCGGGACGTACGGAGAGCAGTACTTC.

The genes are TRBV19 and TRBJ1-4, with D maybe TRBD1 (6 bases). In germline, CDR1 is LNHDA, CDR2 SQIVND (reference sequence). The CDR3 contains 16 residues. V was shortened by 6 bases and J by 9 bases, with 23 bases between the two germline ends. The CDR3 sequence is CASSLPNSRTVKKLFF. The CDR3, as DNA: TGTGCCAGTAGCCTTCCTAATTCAAGGACAGTTAAAAAACTGTTTTTT.

This clone was seen once. The rearrangement links TRBV15 to TRBJ2-5; TRBD1 agrees at 9 bases. The V and J ends lost 3 bases and 4 bases, in that order; junction bases with no gene match: 6. The CDR3 is 15 residues long. Germline CDR1 is LNHNV and CDR2 is YYDKDF (reference sequence). CDR3 coding DNA: TGTGCCACCAGCAGGGGGACAGGGAATTCAGAGACCCAGTACTTC. Protein product: CATSRGTGNSETQYF.

The V call is TRBV10-3, the J call TRBJ1-1; 8 bases align to TRBD1. V lost 3 bases to trimming and J lost 4 bases; unmatched junction nucleotides: 7. CDR1 is ENHRY and CDR2 is SYGVKD in the germline V gene. The length of the CDR3 is 15 residues. The DNA for the CDR3 is TGTGCCATCAGTGAAATGGACAGGGCGAGCACTGAAGCTTTCTTT. Translated, it gives CAISEMDRASTEAFF.

This rearrangement joins TRBV5-1 to TRBJ2-3, with TRBD2 matching over 13 bases. The V segment lost 5 bases and the J segment 5 bases; nucleotides outside the gene matches: 5. Germline assignment: CDR1 SGHRS and CDR2 YFSETQ. CDR3 length: 15 amino acids. Here the CDR3 DNA reads TGCGCCAGCAGATGGACTAGCGGGAGTAAAGATACGCAGTATTTT. Translated, it gives CASRWTSGSKDTQYF. The complete variable domain, with remaining parts taken from reference TRBV5-1 and TRBJ2-3, reads KAGVTQTPRYLIKTRGQQVTLSCSPISGHRSVSWYQQTPGQGLQFLFEYFSETQRNKGNFPGRFSGRQFSNSRSEMNVSTLELGDSALYLCASRWTSGSKDTQYFGPGTRLTVL.

The rearrangement links TRBV6-6 to TRBJ1-5; 7 bases are shared with TRBD1. The J segment lost 1 base and the V segment lost 0 bases, leaving 3 bases of the junction unmatched. The germline V gene encodes CDR1 MNHNY and CDR2 SVGAGI (reference sequence). CDR3 length: 16 residues. The CDR3 sequence is CASSYSKGGSNQPQHF. The CDR3, as DNA: TGTGCCAGCAGTTACTCGAAAGGGGGCAGCAATCAGCCCCAGCATTTT.

For the CDR3, the DNA is TGTGCCAGCAGTCCCTATAGCAGGCTAGTGCAGTACTTC. Its protein is CASSPYSRLVQYF. The chain is built from TRBV7-3 and TRBJ2-7; D is ambiguous. Germline V gives CDR1 SGHTA, CDR2 FQGTGA. V was trimmed by 6 bases and J by 9 bases, leaving 18 bases between them. This CDR3 region has 13 residues.

This chain joins TRBV10-3 and TRBJ1-1; possible D gene TRBD1, 6 bases. Germline assignment: CDR1 ENHRY and CDR2 SYGVKD. V was cut by 5 bases and J by 1 base, with 8 bases left in between. The CDR3 extends over 13 amino acids. CDR3 coding DNA: TGTGCCATCAGTAAGACAGGGAACACTGAAGCTTTCTTT. Its protein is CAISKTGNTEAFF.

The J gene is TRBJ1-5, the V gene TRBV28; D is perhaps TRBD1 (5 bases). There are 16 residues in the CDR3. The germline V gene encodes CDR1 MDHEN and CDR2 SYDVKM. V was pared by 7 bases and J by 7 bases, with 23 bases between. The CDR3 loop reads CASTQGRVGLEQPQHF. CDR3 DNA sequence: TGTGCCAGCACCCAGGGAAGGGTAGGCCTGGAGCAGCCCCAGCATTTT.

The count of this clone is one. The chain joins TRBV28 to TRBJ1-6; 8 bases are a match to TRBD1. The germline V gene has CDR1 MDHEN and CDR2 SYDVKM. The CDR3 is made up of 14 amino acids. V shed 2 bases, J shed 8 bases, and the junction held 2 bases outside the gene matches. The CDR3 DNA is TGTGCCAGCAGTTTAAGGGACAGGCATTCACCCCTCCACTTT. As protein: CASSLRDRHSPLHF.

V is TRBV10-2 and J is TRBJ2-7; 8 positions agree with TRBD1. The CDR3 contains 15 residues. V shed 4 bases, J shed 1 base, and the junction held 6 bases outside the gene matches. The germline CDR1 and CDR2 sequences are WSHSY and SAAADI. This CDR3 reads CASSVETGASYEQYF. The CDR3 DNA reads as TGCGCCAGCAGTGTCGAGACAGGGGCGTCCTACGAGCAGTACTTC.

In this sample, this clone turned up a few times. V is TRBV27 and J is TRBJ2-7; D is ambiguous. The CDR3 spans 15 residues. Trimming took off 6 bases at V and 1 base at J, with 16 bases between the two ends. CDR1 and CDR2 (germline): MNHEY, SMNVEV (reference sequence). CDR3 protein: CASRAHDGRSYEQYF. Written as DNA, the CDR3 is TGTGCCAGCAGGGCCCACGACGGTCGTTCCTACGAGCAGTACTTC.

The chain uses TRBV9 and TRBJ2-2, with D perhaps matching TRBD2 (6 bases). The V and J ends lost 0 bases and 6 bases respectively, with 15 bases between them. The CDR3 length is 16 residues. Germline loops: CDR1 SGDLS, CDR2 YYNGEE. CDR3 DNA: TGTGCCAGCAGCGTAGTTTCGCCGGGGGTGGCCGGGGAGCTGTTTTTT. It translates to CASSVVSPGVAGELFF.

This clone was seen once. This chain links TRBV27 with TRBJ1-5; D gene ambiguous. The CDR3 runs 13 residues. The germline gives CDR1 MNHEY, CDR2 SMNVEV (reference sequence). Trimming removed 5 bases at V and 4 bases at J, with 9 bases between. CDR3 in DNA: TGTGCCAGCAGTCTCTTTGGGAATCAGCCCCAGCATTTT. Its translation: CASSLFGNQPQHF.

The chain recombines TRBV5-6 with TRBJ1-6; 12 bases fit TRBD1. In germline, CDR1 is SGHDT, CDR2 YYEEEE. V shed 5 bases, J shed 8 bases, and the junction held 11 bases outside the gene matches. The CDR3 totals 17 residues. CDR3 sequence: CASRPTGTGGYHSPLHF. The CDR3 DNA reads as TGTGCCAGCAGACCCACCGGGACAGGGGGCTACCATTCACCCCTCCACTTT.

This sequence joins TRBV28 and TRBJ2-1; D is unresolved. The V end lost 3 bases, the J end lost 4 bases, and 4 bases lay between the germline ends. CDR1 and CDR2 (germline): MDHEN, SYDVKM. The CDR3 totals 12 residues. The chain's CDR3 is CASSFGYNEQFF. DNA of the CDR3: TGTGCCAGCAGTTTTGGGTACAATGAGCAGTTCTTC.

The chain is built from TRBV6-5 and TRBJ1-1, with D possibly TRBD1 on 5 matching bases. The CDR3 consists of 15 residues. Germline V CDR1 and CDR2: MNHEY, SVGAGI. V was trimmed by 3 bases and J by 4 bases, leaving 15 bases between them. The CDR3 DNA sequence: TGTGCCAGCAGTTATTGGGGCGCGGTCACCACTGAAGCTTTCTTT. Its protein product is CASSYWGAVTTEAFF.